Shown below are 8 T cell receptor beta chains from a single sample sequenced in a study of T cell responses to AZD1222 COVID-19 vaccine (dated by TCRdb to the early 2020s). The intended sense of this specimen's time point label: about 28 days (+/-7) after the second vaccine dose. Libraries were built with the immunoSEQ multiplex PCR assay. TCRdb's version of the immuneACCESS table is confined to in-frame rearrangements and falls short of the full clone set. An unresolved V gene accounts for under half of the shortfall where checked; the remainder is of unknown origin. Present in this sample are roughly 180,000 clones, just over 90% of which were seen just once. The ten largest make up about 1.7% of the sample. The sequences come from peripheral blood, collected 28 days after the second AZD1222 dose. The receptors here all came from an adult who received the AZD1222 COVID-19 vaccine.

This chain links TRBV14 with TRBJ1-1; 8 nucleotides line up with TRBD1. In germline, CDR1 is SGHDN, CDR2 FVKESK. With 4 bases clipped from V and 8 bases from J, the junction kept 9 bases outside the gene matches. The CDR3 extends over 14 amino acids. This CDR3 is CASSLLDRAGEAFF. CDR3 in DNA: TGTGCCAGCAGCCTCCTGGACAGGGCGGGGGAAGCTTTCTTT.

This rearrangement joins TRBV18 to TRBJ2-5; the match to TRBD2 covers 11 bases. V trimming: 5 bases; J trimming: 1 base; junction bases outside the gene matches: 6. Per the germline V gene, CDR1 is KGHSH and CDR2 is LQKENI. The CDR3 is made up of 16 amino acids. The CDR3 loop reads CASSSSSGGIQETQYF. The CDR3, as DNA: TGTGCCAGCTCATCTTCTAGCGGGGGGATCCAAGAGACCCAGTACTTC.

The rearrangement links TRBV9 to TRBJ2-7; TRBD2 agrees at 9 bases. This CDR3 is 15 amino acids long. With 3 bases clipped from V and 3 bases from J, the junction kept 7 bases outside the gene matches. The germline V gene has CDR1 SGDLS and CDR2 YYNGEE. CDR3 loop: CASSASGGSLYEQYF. The CDR3 region has the DNA TGTGCCAGCAGCGCGAGCGGGGGGTCCCTCTACGAGCAGTACTTC.

For the CDR3, the DNA is TGTGCCTGGAGTGTCCGTCTCCCGGCGGGGCATGGCTACACCTTC. Its translation is CAWSVRLPAGHGYTF. The rearrangement links TRBV30 to TRBJ1-2, with a tentative D call TRBD1 (5 bases). The germline V gene encodes CDR1 GTSNPN and CDR2 SVGIG (reference sequence). V shed 0 bases and J shed 6 bases, with 17 bases lying between them. The CDR3 contains 15 residues.

This chain connects TRBV9 to TRBJ2-2; D is possibly TRBD2 (5 bases). This CDR3 comprises 16 residues. Between the trimmed V and J ends, which lost 0 bases and 6 bases, there was a span of 15 bases. Germline CDR1 SGDLS, CDR2 YYNGEE. The CDR3 reads CASSVVSGLTAGELFF. In DNA form, the CDR3 reads TGTGCCAGCAGCGTAGTAAGCGGCCTTACCGCCGGGGAGCTGTTTTTT.

V usage is TRBV29-1 and J usage is TRBJ2-6; D remains ambiguous. This CDR3 is 14 amino acids long. Germline values: CDR1 SQVTM, CDR2 ANQGSEA. The V end was cut by 2 bases, the J end by 0 bases, with 5 bases between. CDR3 coding DNA: TGCAGCGTTGAATGGGGCTCTGGGGCCAACGTCCTGACTTTC. Translating it yields CSVEWGSGANVLTF.

V is TRBV20-1 and J is TRBJ1-2, with D possibly TRBD1 on 5 matching bases. This CDR3 spans 11 amino acids. Germline CDR1 DFQATT, CDR2 SNEGSKA (reference sequence). V lost 4 bases and J lost 4, with 7 bases in between. The CDR3 sequence: CSATGLYGYTF. The CDR3 nucleotides read TGCAGTGCTACAGGGCTCTATGGCTACACCTTC.

This rearrangement joins TRBV11-2 to TRBJ1-3; D is undetermined. The length of the CDR3 is 11 residues. Trimming left V 4 bases short and J 2 bases short, with 0 bases between. Looked up from germline, CDR1 is SGHAT and CDR2 is FQNNGV. The CDR3 region is CASSSGNTIYF. CDR3 sequence (DNA): TGTGCCAGCAGCTCTGGAAACACCATATATTTT.